Following are 2 T cell receptor beta chains from one sample sequenced in a study of blood T cell repertoires in COVID-19. The protocol was immunoSEQ multiplex PCR, while the TCRdb copy is restricted to in-frame clones and leaves out a portion. The sample records around 24,000 clones, 85% to 90% being singletons. The sequencing input was peripheral blood. Receptor source: a man between 65 and 85 years old with COVID-19, enrolled during active disease.

V and J are TRBV6-2 or TRBV6-3 and TRBJ2-1, with TRBD1 identical over 10 bases. The V segment lost 4 bases and the J segment 7 bases; nucleotides outside the gene matches: 4. The CDR3 length is 14 residues. Germline-derived CDR1 and CDR2 are MNHEY and SVGEGT. The CDR3 sequence: CASSLWTGGNEQFF. The CDR3 DNA is TGTGCCAGCAGTTTATGGACAGGGGGTAATGAGCAGTTCTTC.

Concerning this clone itself: A junction boundary mismatches the germline segment, possibly from a read error. This rearrangement joins TRBV12-5 to TRBJ1-1; perhaps TRBD1 as D (5 bases). Germline CDR1 LGHNT, CDR2 FRNRAP. This CDR3 contains 12 residues. Here the CDR3 reads CASALAGLGAFF. CDR3 nucleotide sequence: TGTGCTAGTGCTTTGGCAGGGCTTGGAGCTTTCTTT. The full variable domain, its missing parts supplied by reference TRBV12-5 and TRBJ1-1, is DARVTQTPRHKVTEMGQEVTMRCQPILGHNTVFWYRQTMMQGLELLAYFRNRAPLDDSGMPKDRFSAEMPDATLATLKIQPSEPRDSAVYFCASALAGLGAFFGQGTRLTVV.